Listed below are T cell receptor beta chains from one sample, sequenced in a study of T cell repertoires in cytomegalovirus infection. These TCRs are of unknown antigen specificity. TCRdb ran MiXCR on the reads and lists one entry per CDR3 protein. The sample contains some 800,000 distinct CDR3 sequences, about 28% of which appear only once. The material sequenced was cultured CD8+ T cells from PBMCs, taken from culture after CMV antigen stimulation. The receptors originated from a human donor in good health (CMV status not recorded). Some clones in this sample may be carry-over from other donors' samples. Each CDR3 is given with its conserved first and last residue. Fields, in order: D gene, V gene, J gene, clone size, CDR3 protein, CDR3 DNA. D genes are given only for firm matches. Rows give clone size only sometimes, using once, few, many, or a class for an expanded clone.

-	TRBV7-6	TRBJ1-2	-	CASSSLTRGSDYGYTF	TGTGCCAGCAGCTCCTTGACCAGGGGATCGGACTATGGCTACACCTTC
-	TRBV6-6	TRBJ2-3	-	CATTIKGLDTQYF	TGTGCCACCACAATCAAGGGGCTGGATACGCAGTATTTT
-	TRBV27	TRBJ2-3	-	CASSLWGSRTDTQYF	TGTGCCAGCAGTTTATGGGGGTCAAGGACAGATACGCAGTATTTT
-	TRBV27	TRBJ2-5	few	CASSLVNSAETQYF	TGTGCCAGCAGTTTGGTCAACAGTGCAGAGACCCAGTACTTC
TRBD2	TRBV12-3/TRBV12-4	TRBJ2-2	once	CVSSPSGEGSTGELFF	TGTGTCAGCAGTCCGTCGGGGGAGGGGAGCACCGGGGAGCTGTTTTTT
-	TRBV11-2	TRBJ2-5	many	CASSRRWGLYQETQYF	TGTGCCAGCAGCCGTAGATGGGGGTTGTACCAAGAGACCCAGTACTTC
TRBD1	TRBV20-1	TRBJ1-2	-	CSASPGTGWVYGYTF	TGCAGTGCGAGTCCCGGGACAGGGTGGGTCTATGGCTACACCTTC
-	TRBV7-6	TRBJ1-6	medium-sized	CASSRGSGGEDFPLHF	TGTGCCAGCAGCCGAGGATCGGGGGGGGAAGATTTTCCCCTCCACTTT
TRBD1	TRBV19	TRBJ1-5	few	CASSPGTAMYDF	TGTGCCAGTAGTCCTGGGACAGCCATGTACGATTTT
TRBD2	TRBV2	TRBJ2-5	few	CAAPRVAGVKETQYF	TGTGCCGCCCCAAGGGTGGCGGGGGTCAAAGAGACCCAGTACTTC
-	TRBV5-1	TRBJ1-1	-	CASGLQGFNTEAFF	TGCGCCAGCGGACTACAGGGTTTTAACACTGAAGCTTTCTTT
-	TRBV7-2	TRBJ1-2	many	CASSPEPGSANGYTF	TGTGCCAGCAGCCCAGAGCCAGGGTCGGCAAATGGCTACACCTTC
TRBD1	TRBV6-2/TRBV6-3	TRBJ1-1	many	CASSFRGQGAYMNTEAFF	TGTGCCAGCAGTTTCCGGGGACAGGGGGCCTATATGAACACTGAAGCTTTCTTT
-	TRBV7-9	TRBJ2-7	-	CASSPRGGAAHEQYF	TGTGCCAGCAGCCCCCGTGGGGGGGCGGCGCACGAGCAGTACTTC
-	TRBV6-6	TRBJ1-2	few	CAIKGGDAGYTF	TGTGCCATTAAAGGGGGAGATGCTGGCTACACCTTC
-	TRBV11-2	TRBJ1-1	-	CASSPEYRLNTEAFF	TGTGCCAGCAGCCCAGAGTACAGGTTGAACACTGAAGCTTTCTTT
-	TRBV5-6	TRBJ1-6	few	CASSFRGNNSPLHF	TGTGCCAGCAGCTTTAGGGGGAATAATTCACCCCTCCACTTT
-	TRBV11-2	TRBJ2-5	few	CASSQLTDTQETQYF	TGTGCCAGCAGCCAGCTGACGGACACACAAGAGACCCAGTACTTC
-	TRBV2	TRBJ1-1	-	CASPNSQGEAFF	TGTGCCAGCCCGAATTCCCAAGGTGAAGCTTTCTTT
TRBD1	TRBV7-9	TRBJ2-1	many	CASSKGTGGNEQFF	TGTGCCAGCAGTAAAGGGACAGGGGGTAATGAGCAGTTCTTC
-	TRBV15	TRBJ1-1	-	CATSRSVGTEAFF	TGTGCCACCAGCAGGTCAGTAGGCACTGAAGCTTTCTTT